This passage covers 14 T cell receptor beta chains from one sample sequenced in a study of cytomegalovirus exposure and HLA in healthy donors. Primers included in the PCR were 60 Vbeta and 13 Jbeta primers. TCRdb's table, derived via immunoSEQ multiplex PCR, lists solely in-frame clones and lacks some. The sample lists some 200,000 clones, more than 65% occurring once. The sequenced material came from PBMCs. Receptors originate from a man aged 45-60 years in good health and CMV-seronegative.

CDR3 in amino acids: CASSYTRQSNQPQHF. In DNA, the CDR3 is TGTGCCAGCAGTTACACGCGACAGAGCAATCAGCCCCAGCATTTT. This rearrangement joins TRBV6-5 to TRBJ1-5, with a tentative D call TRBD1 (5 bases). This CDR3 region has 15 residues. CDR1 is MNHEY and CDR2 is SVGAGI in the germline V gene. Trimming took off 2 bases at V and 1 base at J, with 9 bases between the two ends.

CDR3 loop: CATSNQPQHF. CDR3 DNA sequence: TGTGCCACCTCCAATCAGCCCCAGCATTTT. The chain couples TRBV27 to TRBJ1-5, with D hard to call. The germline CDR1 and CDR2 sequences are MNHEY and SMNVEV (reference sequence). The length of the CDR3 is 10 residues. V lost 10 bases, J lost 3 bases, and 4 bases lay in between.

In nucleotides, the CDR3 is TGTGCCAGCAGTTACTCGGGGACAGGGCTCTACGAGCAGTACTTC. Protein: CASSYSGTGLYEQYF. The gene calls are TRBV6-5 and TRBJ2-7, with 9 bases matching TRBD1. The CDR3 has 15 residues. The trim removed 0 bases at V and 3 bases at J, leaving 3 bases unmatched. In germline, CDR1 is MNHEY, CDR2 SVGAGI.

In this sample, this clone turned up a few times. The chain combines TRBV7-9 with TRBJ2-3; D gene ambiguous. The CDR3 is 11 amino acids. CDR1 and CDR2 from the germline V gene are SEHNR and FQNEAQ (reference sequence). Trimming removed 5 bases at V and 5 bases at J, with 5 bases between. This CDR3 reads CASSPRDTQYF. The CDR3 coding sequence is TGTGCCAGCAGCCCCAGAGATACGCAGTATTTT.

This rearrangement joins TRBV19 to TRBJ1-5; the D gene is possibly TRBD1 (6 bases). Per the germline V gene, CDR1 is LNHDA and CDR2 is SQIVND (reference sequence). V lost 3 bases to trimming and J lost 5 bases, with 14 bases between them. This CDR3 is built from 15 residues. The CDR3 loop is CASSILGTTYQPQHF. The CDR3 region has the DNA TGTGCCAGTAGTATCCTCGGGACAACTTATCAGCCCCAGCATTTT.

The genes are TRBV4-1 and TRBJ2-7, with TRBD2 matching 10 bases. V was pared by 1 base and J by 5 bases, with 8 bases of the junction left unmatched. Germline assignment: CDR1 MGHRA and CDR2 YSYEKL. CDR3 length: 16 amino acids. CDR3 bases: TGCGCCAGCAGCCAAGGTGGAGCGGGGGGGCTGAACGAGCAGTACTTC. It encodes CASSQGGAGGLNEQYF.

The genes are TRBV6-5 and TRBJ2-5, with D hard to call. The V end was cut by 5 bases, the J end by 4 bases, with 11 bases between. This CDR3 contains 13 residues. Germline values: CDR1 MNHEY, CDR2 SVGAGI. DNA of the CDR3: TGTGCCAGCAGTGAAGAGCGAGGAGAGACCCAGTACTTC. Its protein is CASSEERGETQYF.

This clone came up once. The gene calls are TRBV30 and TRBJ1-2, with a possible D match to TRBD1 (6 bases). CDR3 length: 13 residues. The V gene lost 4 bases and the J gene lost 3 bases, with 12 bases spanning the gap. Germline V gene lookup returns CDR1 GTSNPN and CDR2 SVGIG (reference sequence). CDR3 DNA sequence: TGTGCCTGGACCAGGACAGCGTACTATGGCTACACCTTC. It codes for CAWTRTAYYGYTF.

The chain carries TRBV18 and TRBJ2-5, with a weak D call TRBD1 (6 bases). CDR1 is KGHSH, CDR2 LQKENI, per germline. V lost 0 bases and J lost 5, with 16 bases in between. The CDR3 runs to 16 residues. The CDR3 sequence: CASSPPWESQGETQYF. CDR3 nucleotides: TGTGCCAGCTCACCACCTTGGGAGTCTCAGGGGGAGACCCAGTACTTC.

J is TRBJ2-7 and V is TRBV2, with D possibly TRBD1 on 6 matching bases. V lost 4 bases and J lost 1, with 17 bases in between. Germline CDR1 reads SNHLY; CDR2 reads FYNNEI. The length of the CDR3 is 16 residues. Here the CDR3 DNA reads TGTGCCAGCAGTGTGGGGACAAACAGCCCATCCTACGAGCAGTACTTC. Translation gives CASSVGTNSPSYEQYF.

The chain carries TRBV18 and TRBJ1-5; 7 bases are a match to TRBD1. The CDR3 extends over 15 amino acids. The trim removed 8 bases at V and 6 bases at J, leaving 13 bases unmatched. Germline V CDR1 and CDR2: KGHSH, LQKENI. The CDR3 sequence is CASPPGPTGAQPQHF. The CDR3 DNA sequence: TGTGCCAGCCCCCCCGGCCCCACAGGGGCTCAGCCCCAGCATTTT.

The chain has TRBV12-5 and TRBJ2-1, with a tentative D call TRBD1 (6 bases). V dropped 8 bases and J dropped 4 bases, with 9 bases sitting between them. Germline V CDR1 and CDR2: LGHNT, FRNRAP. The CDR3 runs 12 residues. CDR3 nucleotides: TGTGCTAGTCTAGGGGGATACAATGAGCAGTTCTTC. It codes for CASLGGYNEQFF.

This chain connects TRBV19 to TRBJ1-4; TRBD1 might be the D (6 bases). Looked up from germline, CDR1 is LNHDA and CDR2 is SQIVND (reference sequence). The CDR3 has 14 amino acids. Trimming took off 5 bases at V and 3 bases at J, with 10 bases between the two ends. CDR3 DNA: TGTGCCAGTAGTCGGACAGCATCTAATGAAAAACTGTTTTTT. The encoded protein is CASSRTASNEKLFF.

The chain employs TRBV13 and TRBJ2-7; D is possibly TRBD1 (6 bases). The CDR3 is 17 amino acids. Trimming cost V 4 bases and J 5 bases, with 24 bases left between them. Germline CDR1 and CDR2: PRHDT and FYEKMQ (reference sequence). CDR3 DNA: TGTGCCAGCAGCTCGATCATCCTCGAAACAGGGACCCACGAGCAGTACTTC. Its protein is CASSSIILETGTHEQYF.